The 5 T cell receptor beta chains listed next were all sequenced from one sample in a study of CD8 T cells in ankylosing spondylitis. Overall study results and limits: There was a TCR beta motif, made of 7 to 9 highly homologous variants, that appeared characteristic of ankylosing spondylitis blood.

A single record per CDR3 protein comes from TCRdb applying MiXCR to the 5' RACE reads. The repertoire includes under 450,000 distinct CDR3 sequences, 17% of them detected once, and around 0.92% sits in the top ten. These receptors have no identified antigens. Sample: blood, either unsorted or a sorted T cell fraction (not recorded which). The source is a male donor with ankylosing spondylitis.

J is TRBJ1-2 and V is TRBV20-1, with 11 bases matching TRBD1. This CDR3 has 15 amino acids. CDR1 and CDR2 (germline): DFQATT, SNEGSKA (reference sequence). V shed 2 bases, J shed 7 bases, and the junction held 9 bases outside the gene matches. The CDR3 loop is CSARSGGQGAFGYTF. CDR3 nucleotides: TGCAGTGCTAGATCCGGAGGACAGGGGGCTTTTGGCTACACCTTC.

The rearrangement links TRBV5-1 to TRBJ1-1; D is uncertain. From germline, CDR1 is SGHRS and CDR2 YFSETQ. With 4 bases removed from V and 0 bases from J, the gap between germline ends came to 13 bases. This CDR3 is built from 15 residues. The CDR3 nucleotides are TGCGCCAGCAGCGGGCCGGACCCCTTGAACACTGAAGCTTTCTTT. Its protein is CASSGPDPLNTEAFF.

This clonotype has only a few counts. The gene calls are TRBV18 and TRBJ1-2, with D unresolved. The CDR3 spans 13 residues. V was clipped by 5 bases and J by 7 bases, with 14 bases between them. In germline, CDR1 is KGHSH, CDR2 LQKENI. CDR3 protein: CASSGSLGAGYTF. The CDR3, as DNA: TGTGCCAGCTCAGGGTCGCTGGGCGCTGGCTACACCTTC.

This clonotype showed up many times. The chain joins TRBV19 to TRBJ1-5; no clear D gene. V dropped 6 bases and J dropped 4 bases, with 10 bases sitting between them. Germline CDR1 LNHDA, CDR2 SQIVND (reference sequence). This CDR3 has 13 amino acids. The CDR3 spells CASRWTVNQPQHF. The CDR3 DNA reads TGTGCCAGTAGGTGGACTGTTAATCAGCCCCAGCATTTT.

This sequence joins TRBV12-3 or TRBV12-4 and TRBJ2-1; possible D gene TRBD2, 6 bases. Trimming removed 3 bases from V and 4 bases from J, with 10 bases in between. This CDR3 is 14 amino acids long. In DNA, the CDR3 is TGTGCCAGCAGTTTTGGAGGGGCGTACAATGAGCAGTTCTTC. Its translation: CASSFGGAYNEQFF.